Each of the 9 T cell receptor beta chains below was sequenced from the same sample in a study of vaccination and CD4 T cells after COVID-19. Antigen specificity for these receptors is unknown. Noted treatment: 10-day PBMC culture with coronavirus spike peptide pools or control peptides (ViraFEST assay). Once obtained from cultured CD4+ T cells, the DNA was sequenced using the Oncomine TCR Beta short-read assay. MiXCR, applied by TCRdb to the PCR reads, yields one record per CDR3 protein. The sample records around 12,000 distinct CDR3 sequences, roughly two fifths being singletons. Material: CD4+ T cells from blood, cultured in vitro, obtained after SARS-CoV-2 vaccination. These receptors were taken from a human donor who had recovered from COVID-19.

The chain uses TRBV27 and TRBJ2-6; the D gene is possibly TRBD2 (5 bases). Between the trimmed V and J ends, which lost 6 bases and 4 bases, there was a span of 10 bases. In germline, CDR1 is MNHEY, CDR2 SMNVEV (reference sequence). The CDR3 is 14 residues long. In DNA, the CDR3 is TGTGCCAGCAGCCTAGCCATCGGGGCCAACGTCCTGACTTTC. This sequence encodes CASSLAIGANVLTF.

This clonotype appeared a few times. The chain joins TRBV28 to TRBJ1-2; TRBD1 is a possible D gene (5 bases). The CDR3 runs to 14 residues. Trimming pared 10 bases from V and 7 bases from J, leaving 22 bases between. Germline-derived CDR1 and CDR2 are MDHEN and SYDVKM. This CDR3 reads CAIPTGAGKSGYTF. CDR3 nucleotides: TGTGCCATCCCCACTGGGGCAGGGAAGAGTGGCTACACCTTC.

The chain joins TRBV20-1 to TRBJ1-1; D gene unclear. CDR3 length: 12 amino acids. V was trimmed by 6 bases and J by 4 bases, leaving 12 bases between them. Germline V gene data show CDR1 as DFQATT and CDR2 as SNEGSKA (reference sequence). CDR3 in amino acids: CSASRTGTEAFF. CDR3 DNA sequence: TGCAGTGCGTCGAGAACTGGCACTGAAGCTTTCTTT.

This rearrangement joins TRBV19 to TRBJ2-5; the D gene is possibly TRBD2 (5 bases). Germline values: CDR1 LNHDA, CDR2 SQIVND (reference sequence). Trimming took 1 base from V and 9 from J, leaving 15 bases between them. The CDR3 totals 14 residues. The CDR3 loop is CASSIGTGHVAQYF. CDR3 DNA: TGTGCCAGTAGTATAGGGACTGGCCATGTGGCCCAGTACTTC.

This clonotype was detected a few times. V is TRBV6-1 and J is TRBJ1-2; 8 nucleotides agree with TRBD1. The CDR3 is 13 amino acids. V lost 6 bases and J lost 8; bases outside the gene matches: 8. Germline lookup yields CDR1 MNHNS and CDR2 SASEGT. The CDR3 DNA follows: TGTGCCAGCAGGACGGACAGGGTGGGAGGCTACACCTTC. Amino acids: CASRTDRVGGYTF.

This chain connects TRBV20-1 to TRBJ2-3; TRBD2 matches at 7 bases. V lost 6 bases to trimming and J lost 4 bases; unmatched junction nucleotides: 7. Germline loops: CDR1 DFQATT, CDR2 SNEGSKA (reference sequence). This CDR3 comprises 13 residues. CDR3 DNA: TGCAGTGCCCACGGCGGGGGTGCAGATACGCAGTATTTT. Its translation is CSAHGGGADTQYF.

The chain joins TRBV19 to TRBJ1-5; 7 bases line up with TRBD1. The CDR3 runs to 13 residues. V shed 4 bases, J shed 5 bases, and the junction held 2 bases outside the gene matches. In germline, CDR1 is LNHDA, CDR2 SQIVND (reference sequence). The CDR3 loop reads CASSRDSDQPQHF. DNA for the CDR3: TGTGCCAGTAGTAGGGACAGTGATCAGCCCCAGCATTTT.

The genes are TRBV20-1 and TRBJ1-1; D gene uncertain. The germline V and J ends were trimmed by 1 base and 6 bases, with 9 bases remaining between them. In germline, CDR1 is DFQATT, CDR2 SNEGSKA (reference sequence). This CDR3 is 12 amino acids long. In nucleotides, the CDR3 is TGCAGTGCTAGAGTGGGGTACGCTGAAGCTTTCTTT. Translated, it gives CSARVGYAEAFF.

This rearrangement joins TRBV12-3 or TRBV12-4 to TRBJ1-6; D not certain. With 7 bases removed from V and 9 bases from J, the gap between germline ends came to 10 bases. CDR3 size: 12 residues. In DNA, the CDR3 is TGTGCCAGCACCACATACCTTTCACCCCTCCACTTT. This sequence encodes CASTTYLSPLHF.